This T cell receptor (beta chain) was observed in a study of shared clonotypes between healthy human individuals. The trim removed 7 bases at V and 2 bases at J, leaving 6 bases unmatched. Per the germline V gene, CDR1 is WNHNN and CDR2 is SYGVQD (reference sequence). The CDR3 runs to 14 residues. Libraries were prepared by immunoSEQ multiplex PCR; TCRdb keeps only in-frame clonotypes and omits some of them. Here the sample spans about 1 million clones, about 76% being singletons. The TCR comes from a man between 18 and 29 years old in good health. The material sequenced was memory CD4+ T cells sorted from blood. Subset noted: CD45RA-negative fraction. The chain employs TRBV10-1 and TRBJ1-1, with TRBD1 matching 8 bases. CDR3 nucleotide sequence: TGCGCCAGCAACGCAGGGGGCTACAACACTGAAGCTTTCTTT. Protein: CASNAGGYNTEAFF.